This TCR beta chain was identified during a study of cytomegalovirus exposure and HLA in healthy donors. With 2 bases removed from V and 3 bases from J, the gap between germline ends came to 2 bases. The CDR3 contains 11 residues. Germline CDR1 SNHLY, CDR2 FYNNEI. PCR primers comprised 60 Vbeta and 13 Jbeta primers. TCRdb's table, derived via immunoSEQ multiplex PCR, lists solely in-frame clones and lacks some. Among roughly 120,000 clones, 73% were seen once, and the ten largest hold around 3.9%. Study-level findings and limits: Altogether, 160 or so TCR beta chains were recorded as cytomegalovirus-associated.

In regard to this clone: Its antigen remains unknown.

This TCR was sampled from a woman aged 40 to 55 in good health and CMV-seronegative. The rearrangement uses TRBV2 and TRBJ2-7, with D uncertain. Sequenced material: PBMCs. The DNA for the CDR3 is TGTGCCAGCAGTGAATACTACGAGCAGTACTTC. Its translation: CASSEYYEQYF.